In this sample, the clone carrying this TCR beta chain turned up once. The time point here: pre-treatment sample, taken before nivolumab and TIL therapy. Most excised metastases sampled were pleural nodules or supraclavicular lymph nodes. The data stem from a study of TIL therapy for anti-PD-1-resistant metastatic lung cancer. Sequencing used immunoSEQ v3. Sequencing was performed with immunoSEQ multiplex PCR; in TCRdb, only in-frame clones are kept and a portion is missing. The profile shows approximately 97,000 clones, 65% of them singletons. CDR3 size: 16 residues. Germline CDR1 and CDR2: MNHEY and SVGEGT. V was pared by 0 bases and J by 7 bases, with 15 bases between.

The chain has TRBV6-2 or TRBV6-3 and TRBJ1-4; the D is unclear. The TCR was taken from a person between 25 and 79 years old with non-small cell lung cancer. The material was tumor tissue, obtained at baseline. The CDR3 coding sequence is TGTGCCAGCAGTTACTCGAACCACGGGTCGGGTGAAAAACTGTTTTTT. It codes for CASSYSNHGSGEKLFF.